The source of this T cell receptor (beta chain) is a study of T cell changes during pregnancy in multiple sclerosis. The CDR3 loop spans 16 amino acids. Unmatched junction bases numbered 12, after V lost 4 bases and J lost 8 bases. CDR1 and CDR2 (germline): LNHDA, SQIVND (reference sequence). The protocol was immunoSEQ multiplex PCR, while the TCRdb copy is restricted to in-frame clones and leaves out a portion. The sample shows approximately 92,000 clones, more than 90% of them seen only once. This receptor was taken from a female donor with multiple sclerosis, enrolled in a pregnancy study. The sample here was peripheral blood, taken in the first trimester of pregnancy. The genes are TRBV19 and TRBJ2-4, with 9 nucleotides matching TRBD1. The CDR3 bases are TGTGCCAGTAGTAAATCACAGGGGGCTCAGGTGGACATTCAGTACTTC. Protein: CASSKSQGAQVDIQYF.